The clone carrying this TCR beta chain has just one count. Trimming at V came to 5 bases and at J to 7 bases, leaving 10 bases not matched to a gene. Germline CDR1 and CDR2: LGHDT and YNNKEL (reference sequence). This CDR3 has 15 amino acids. In the original processing: Estimates of nucleated cell counts were drawn from the amplification of reference gene primers. Generated by immunoSEQ multiplex PCR, the TCRdb table keeps only in-frame clones and is missing some. Clonal size and the V and J genes are those of that table, whereas D and trimming came from the DNA. The sample has around 94,000 clones, roughly 87% seen once. This sample is part of a study of blood T cell repertoires in COVID-19. Study context: From the United States, Italy and Spain came samples of acute and convalescent COVID-19. Sample material is recorded as cDNA or gDNA derived from T cells, B-cell-depleted T cells, or PBMCs.

This sequence originates from a man in his fifties with active COVID-19. Sequencing was done on a sample of peripheral blood. This chain links TRBV3-1 (or the pseudogene TRBV3-2) with TRBJ1-4; TRBD1 matches 7 bases. The CDR3 sequence is CASSYTGASGEKLFF. The CDR3 DNA reads TGTGCCAGCAGCTATACAGGGGCGTCGGGTGAAAAACTGTTTTTT.